The 9 T cell receptor beta chains presented below share a single source sample, sequenced in a study of blood T cell repertoires in COVID-19. Measured with immunoSEQ multiplex PCR; TCRdb has only the in-frame clones, and not every one. The sample includes 250,000 to 400,000 clones, about 87% of them seen just once. The specimen sequenced was PBMCs or T cells enriched from blood (not recorded which). Receptors originate from a woman in her twenties or thirties who had recovered from COVID-19.

The chain employs TRBV7-9 and TRBJ1-5, with D possibly TRBD1 on 5 matching bases. Trimming left V 5 bases short and J 5 bases short, with 16 bases between. The length of the CDR3 is 15 residues. Germline values: CDR1 SEHNR, CDR2 FQNEAQ (reference sequence). CDR3 bases: TGTGCCAGCAGCCCCGACAGATTGGGGCATCAGCCCCAGCATTTT. Translation: CASSPDRLGHQPQHF.

This chain connects TRBV20-1 to TRBJ1-5; a weak D match, TRBD1 (6 bases). CDR1 is DFQATT and CDR2 is SNEGSKA in the germline V gene (reference sequence). Trimming took off 6 bases at V and 11 bases at J, with 14 bases between the two ends. CDR3 length equals 11 residues. The CDR3 protein is CSAPMRGTQHF. As DNA, the CDR3 is TGCAGTGCCCCCATGAGGGGGACCCAGCATTTT.

This clone was seen a handful of times. The gene calls are TRBV12-3 or TRBV12-4 and TRBJ1-1, with TRBD1 matching over 7 bases. With V trimmed by 6 bases and J by 4 bases, 5 bases remained unmatched. The CDR3 is made up of 13 amino acids. CDR3 residues: CASRNTGATEAFF. The CDR3 DNA reads TGTGCCAGCAGAAATACAGGGGCCACTGAAGCTTTCTTT.

As regards this clone: At one end the junction does not follow the germline gene, possibly because of a read error. The CDR3 bases are TGTGCCAGCAGTTACTCGGCAGGCTTCTCAATTTACTTC. This gives the protein CASSYSAGFSIYF. The genes are TRBV6-5 and TRBJ1-2; D call uncertain. Looked up from germline, CDR1 is MNHEY and CDR2 is SVGAGI. The CDR3 covers 13 residues.

CDR3 sequence (DNA): TGTGCCAGCAGTACGATCTGGGACAGGGATCATGGCTACACCTTC. This codes for CASSTIWDRDHGYTF. The chain links TRBV28 to TRBJ1-2; 9 bases line up with TRBD1. Per the germline V gene, CDR1 is MDHEN and CDR2 is SYDVKM. This CDR3 region has 15 residues. Trimming at V came to 5 bases and at J to 6 bases, leaving 10 bases not matched to a gene.

This clone was recorded a few times. The DNA of the CDR3 is TGTGCCAGCAGCTTGTCAGGTGACCGTACCTATGGCTACACCTTC. It translates to CASSLSGDRTYGYTF. The chain employs TRBV5-5 and TRBJ1-2, with D unresolved. The CDR3 covers 15 residues. Trimming pared 1 base from V and 4 bases from J, leaving 14 bases between. Germline CDR1 SGHKS, CDR2 YYEKEE (reference sequence).

This clone has a single count. CDR3 nucleotide sequence: TGCGCCAGCAGCTTGGGAGGCAGACCCTCTCTGAACACCGGGGAGCTGTTTTTT. Translating gives CASSLGGRPSLNTGELFF. V gene TRBV5-1 combines with J gene TRBJ2-2; D ambiguous. Trimming cost V 0 bases and J 1 base, with 16 bases left between them. This CDR3 contains 18 residues. Germline V CDR1 and CDR2: SGHRS, YFSETQ. The complete variable domain, with remaining parts taken from reference TRBV5-1 and TRBJ2-2, reads KAGVTQTPRYLIKTRGQQVTLSCSPISGHRSVSWYQQTPGQGLQFLFEYFSETQRNKGNFPGRFSGRQFSNSRSEMNVSTLELGDSALYLCASSLGGRPSLNTGELFFGEGSRLTVL.

The chain carries TRBV9 and TRBJ1-3, with D perhaps matching TRBD1 (5 bases). In germline, CDR1 is SGDLS, CDR2 YYNGEE. V shed 3 bases and J shed 0 bases, with 13 bases lying between them. The CDR3 spans 16 residues. The CDR3 sequence: CASSAGRQSSGNTIYF. For the CDR3, the DNA is TGTGCCAGCAGCGCGGGCCGACAGAGCTCTGGAAACACCATATATTTT.

The chain has TRBV10-3 and TRBJ1-5; 8 bases agree with TRBD1. The CDR3 spans 15 residues. The J segment lost 5 bases and the V segment lost 3 bases, leaving 6 bases of the junction unmatched. The V gene's germline CDR1 is ENHRY and CDR2 SYGVKD. In DNA form, the CDR3 reads TGTGCCATCAGTGAACCAGGGGGCGCGGATCAGCCCCAGCATTTT. Translated: CAISEPGGADQPQHF.